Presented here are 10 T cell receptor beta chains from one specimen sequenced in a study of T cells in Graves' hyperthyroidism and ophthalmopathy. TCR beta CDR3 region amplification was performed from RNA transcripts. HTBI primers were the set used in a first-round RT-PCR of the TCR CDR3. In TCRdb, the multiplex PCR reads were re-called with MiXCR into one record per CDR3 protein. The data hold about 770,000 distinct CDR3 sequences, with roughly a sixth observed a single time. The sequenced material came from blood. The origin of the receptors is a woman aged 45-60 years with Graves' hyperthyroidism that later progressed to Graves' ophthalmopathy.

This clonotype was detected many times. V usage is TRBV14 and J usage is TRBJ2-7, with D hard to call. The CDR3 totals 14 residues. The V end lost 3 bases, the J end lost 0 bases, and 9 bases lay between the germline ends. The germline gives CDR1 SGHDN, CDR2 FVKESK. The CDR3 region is CASSHGMGSYEQYF. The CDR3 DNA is TGTGCCAGCAGCCACGGAATGGGCTCCTACGAGCAGTACTTC.

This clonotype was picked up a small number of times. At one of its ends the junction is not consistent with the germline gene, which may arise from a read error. The CDR3 DNA reads TGTGCCAGCAGGTTGGATTCACTAGCGGAGGAGACCCAGTACTTC. Translation: CASRLDSLAEETQYF. The chain couples TRBV5-8 to TRBJ2-5, with 8 bases identical to TRBD2. This CDR3 spans 15 amino acids. Looked up from germline, CDR1 is SGHTS and CDR2 is YDEGEE.

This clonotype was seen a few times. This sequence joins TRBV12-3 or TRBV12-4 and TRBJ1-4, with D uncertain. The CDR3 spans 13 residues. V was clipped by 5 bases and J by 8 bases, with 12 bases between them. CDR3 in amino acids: CASSPRREEKLFF. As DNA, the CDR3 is TGTGCCAGCAGTCCCAGACGGGAGGAAAAACTGTTTTTT.

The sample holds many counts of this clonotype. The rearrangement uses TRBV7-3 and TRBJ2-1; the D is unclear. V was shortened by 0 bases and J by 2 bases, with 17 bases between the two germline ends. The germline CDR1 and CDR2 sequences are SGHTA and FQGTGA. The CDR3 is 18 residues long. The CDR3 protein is CASSLTVGVGHPYNEQFF. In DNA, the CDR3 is TGTGCCAGCAGCTTAACGGTCGGTGTGGGCCACCCCTACAATGAGCAGTTCTTC.

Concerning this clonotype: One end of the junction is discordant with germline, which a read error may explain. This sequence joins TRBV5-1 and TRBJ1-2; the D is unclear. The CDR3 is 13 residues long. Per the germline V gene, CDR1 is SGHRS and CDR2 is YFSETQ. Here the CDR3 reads CASSPSSWYGYTF. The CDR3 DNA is TGTGCCAGCAGCCCCTCATCATGGTATGGCTACACCTTC.

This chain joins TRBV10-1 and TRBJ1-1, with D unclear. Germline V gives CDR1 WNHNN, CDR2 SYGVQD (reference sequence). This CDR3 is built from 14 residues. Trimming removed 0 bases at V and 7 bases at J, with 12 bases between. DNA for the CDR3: TGCGCCAGCAGTGAGTCAATAGTTGCCGGTGAAGCTTTCTTT. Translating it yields CASSESIVAGEAFF.

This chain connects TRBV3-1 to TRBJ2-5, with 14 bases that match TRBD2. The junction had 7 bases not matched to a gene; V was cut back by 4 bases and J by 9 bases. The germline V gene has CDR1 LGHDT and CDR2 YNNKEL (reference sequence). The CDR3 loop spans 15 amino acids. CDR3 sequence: CASSPGLAGVEAQYF. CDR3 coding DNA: TGTGCCAGCAGCCCGGGACTAGCGGGGGTTGAGGCCCAGTACTTC.

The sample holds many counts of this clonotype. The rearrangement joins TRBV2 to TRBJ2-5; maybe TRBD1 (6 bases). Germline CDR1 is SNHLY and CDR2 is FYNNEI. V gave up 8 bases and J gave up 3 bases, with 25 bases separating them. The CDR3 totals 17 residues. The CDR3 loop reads CASLAQGRVHLEETQYF. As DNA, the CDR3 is TGTGCCAGCCTAGCCCAGGGGAGAGTTCATCTGGAAGAGACCCAGTACTTC.

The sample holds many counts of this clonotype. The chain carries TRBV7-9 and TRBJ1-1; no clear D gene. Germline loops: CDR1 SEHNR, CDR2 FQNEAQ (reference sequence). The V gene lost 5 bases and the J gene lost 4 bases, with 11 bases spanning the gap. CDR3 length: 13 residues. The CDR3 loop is CASSPPTRTEAFF. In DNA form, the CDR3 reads TGTGCCAGCAGCCCCCCCACTCGCACTGAAGCTTTCTTT.

CDR3 amino acids: CASSYYRAFNNEQFF. The CDR3, as DNA: TGTGCCAGCAGTTACTACAGGGCCTTTAACAATGAGCAGTTCTTC. This sequence joins TRBV6-2 or TRBV6-3 and TRBJ2-1; TRBD1 might be the D (6 bases). CDR1 is MNHEY, CDR2 SVGEGT, per germline. This CDR3 is built from 15 residues. V was clipped by 1 base and J by 5 bases, with 12 bases between them.